Below, 29 T cell receptor beta chains from the same sample are listed, as sequenced in a study of T-cell reconstitution after alpha-beta-depleted transplantation in children. The TCRbeta library was prepared with unique molecular identifiers. MiXCR, applied by TCRdb to the PCR reads, yields one record per CDR3 protein. The sample holds a few hundred thousand distinct CDR3 sequences, about a tenth seen once. The sample was PBMCs from the stem cell graft donor, taken from the stem cell graft. These receptors were taken from a human donor who donated a stem cell graft to a child with acute lymphoblastic leukemia.

V gene TRBV27 combines with J gene TRBJ1-3; 8 bases map to TRBD1. V trimming: 5 bases; J trimming: 4 bases; junction bases outside the gene matches: 10. Germline V gene lookup returns CDR1 MNHEY and CDR2 SMNVEV (reference sequence). This CDR3 comprises 16 residues. CDR3 nucleotides: TGTGCCAGCAGTCCTGCAGGGGGCGCGTACGGAAACACCATATATTTT. This gives the protein CASSPAGGAYGNTIYF.

The rearrangement links TRBV3-1 to TRBJ2-5; 9 bases align to TRBD2. There are 16 residues in the CDR3. The V segment lost 1 base and the J segment 2 bases; nucleotides outside the gene matches: 5. Per the germline V gene, CDR1 is LGHDT and CDR2 is YNNKEL (reference sequence). Here the CDR3 DNA reads TGTGCCAGCAGCCAAGGGCGGGAGGGTGAGCAAGAGACCCAGTACTTC. It encodes CASSQGREGEQETQYF.

The gene calls are TRBV12-3 or TRBV12-4 and TRBJ2-1, with D tentatively TRBD1 (6 bases). Trimming removed 0 bases at V and 9 bases at J, with 12 bases between. The CDR3 runs 14 residues. CDR3 protein: CASSLALKGVEQFF. DNA of the CDR3: TGTGCCAGCAGTTTAGCGCTAAAGGGGGTTGAGCAGTTCTTC.

The V and J genes are TRBV7-2 and TRBJ1-2, with D perhaps TRBD1 (5 bases). Germline V gene sequence: CDR1 SGHTA, CDR2 FQGNSA. The CDR3 covers 14 residues. V dropped 0 bases and J dropped 6 bases, with 11 bases sitting between them. CDR3 sequence reads: CASSLAGTANGYTF. In nucleotides, the CDR3 is TGTGCCAGCAGCTTAGCCGGGACGGCTAATGGCTACACCTTC.

This clonotype occurred many times. The rearrangement links TRBV29-1 to TRBJ1-2; D might be TRBD1 (5 bases). Trimming took off 6 bases at V and 2 bases at J, with 10 bases between the two ends. Germline V gene lookup returns CDR1 SQVTM and CDR2 ANQGSEA. There are 12 residues in the CDR3. The CDR3 spells CSVPRGNYGYTF. CDR3 in DNA: TGCAGCGTGCCACGGGGGAACTATGGCTACACCTTC.

This clonotype was seen repeatedly, ten times or more. The CDR3 here is CSALPTSGGSYEQYF. The CDR3 nucleotides are TGCAGTGCCCTCCCGACTAGCGGGGGATCCTACGAGCAGTACTTC. The chain uses TRBV20-1 and TRBJ2-7, with 12 bases identical to TRBD2. CDR3 length equals 15 residues. The germline gives CDR1 DFQATT, CDR2 SNEGSKA (reference sequence). With 6 bases clipped from V and 1 base from J, the junction kept 7 bases outside the gene matches.

V is TRBV7-6 and J is TRBJ2-7, with D unclear. CDR1 is SGHVS, CDR2 FNYEAQ, per germline. This CDR3 is built from 14 residues. V was shortened by 3 bases and J by 0 bases, with 9 bases between the two germline ends. The CDR3 DNA reads as TGTGCCAGCAGCTTGGACCCCAGCTCCTACGAGCAGTACTTC. This codes for CASSLDPSSYEQYF. Based on the CDR3 plus reference TRBV7-6 and TRBJ2-7, the full variable domain is GAGVSQSPRYKVTKRGQDVALRCDPISGHVSLYWYRQALGQGPEFLTYFNYEAQQDKSGLPNDRFSAERPEGSISTLTIQRTEQRDSAMYRCASSLDPSSYEQYFGPGTRLTVT.

This clonotype occurred a few times. J is TRBJ2-2 and V is TRBV7-2; D possibly corresponds to TRBD2 (5 bases). Germline CDR1 and CDR2: SGHTA and FQGNSA. The CDR3 contains 15 residues. The V gene lost 5 bases and the J gene lost 0 bases, with 10 bases spanning the gap. CDR3 region: CASSLPGSNTGELFF. As DNA, the CDR3 is TGTGCCAGCAGCCTCCCGGGGTCGAACACCGGGGAGCTGTTTTTT.

V is TRBV30 and J is TRBJ1-2, with 7 nucleotides matching TRBD1. Germline assignment: CDR1 GTSNPN and CDR2 SVGIG (reference sequence). V shed 1 base, J shed 4 bases, and the junction held 3 bases outside the gene matches. This CDR3 is built from 13 residues. The DNA for the CDR3 is TGTGCCTGGAGTGCGGACAGGTCCTATGGCTACACCTTC. As protein: CAWSADRSYGYTF.

This clonotype was found a few times. The genes are TRBV29-1 and TRBJ2-2; D may be TRBD1 or TRBD2 (5 bases each). The CDR3 runs to 17 residues. CDR1 is SQVTM and CDR2 is ANQGSEA in the germline V gene. V lost 6 bases, J lost 0 bases, and 20 bases lay in between. This CDR3 reads CSVYSKGRQPNTGELFF. The DNA for the CDR3 is TGCAGCGTGTACTCAAAGGGGAGACAGCCGAACACCGGGGAGCTGTTTTTT.

This clonotype was detected ten times or more. CDR3 coding DNA: TGTGCCAGCGGCCCGATACAGGGGTCAGCGATTAGGCAGCCCCAGCATTTT. This sequence encodes CASGPIQGSAIRQPQHF. The gene calls are TRBV6-5 and TRBJ1-5; 7 nucleotides line up with TRBD1. Germline trimming cut 8 bases from V and 7 bases from J; bases unmatched to any gene: 20. Per germline, CDR1 MNHEY and CDR2 SVGAGI. This CDR3 has 17 amino acids.

The chain joins TRBV5-1 to TRBJ2-3; no firm D call. The CDR3 runs to 14 residues. V was shortened by 0 bases and J by 1 base, with 6 bases between the two germline ends. Looked up from germline, CDR1 is SGHRS and CDR2 is YFSETQ. CDR3 protein: CASSLDLRTDTQYF. CDR3 coding DNA: TGCGCCAGCAGCTTGGATCTCCGCACAGATACGCAGTATTTT.

In its sample, this clonotype was seen a few times. The CDR3 region is CASSSDRGHEQYF. Here the CDR3 DNA reads TGTGCCAGCAGCTCGGACAGGGGCCACGAGCAGTACTTC. The V and J genes are TRBV7-2 and TRBJ2-7; 9 bases map to TRBD1. Germline values: CDR1 SGHTA, CDR2 FQGNSA. Trimming at V came to 4 bases and at J to 5 bases, leaving 3 bases not matched to a gene. This CDR3 region has 13 residues.

This clonotype was seen at least ten times. The V call is TRBV7-8, the J call TRBJ1-5; perhaps TRBD1 as D (6 bases). V was shortened by 5 bases and J by 1 base, with 12 bases between the two germline ends. The CDR3 is 15 amino acids. Germline V gene sequence: CDR1 SGHVS, CDR2 FQNEAQ. CDR3 protein: CASSKNRASNQPQHF. The DNA for the CDR3 is TGTGCCAGCAGCAAAAACAGGGCGAGCAATCAGCCCCAGCATTTT.

The chain links TRBV6-5 to TRBJ1-1; D remains ambiguous. The CDR3 spans 16 residues. V was shortened by 2 bases and J by 5 bases, with 18 bases between the two germline ends. CDR1 is MNHEY, CDR2 SVGAGI, per germline. CDR3 sequence (DNA): TGTGCCAGCAGTTACCGATACCGGCCGGCCGAAACTGAAGCTTTCTTT. Protein: CASSYRYRPAETEAFF.

The table lists this clonotype with a few counts. The J gene is TRBJ2-7, the V gene TRBV14, with 11 positions matching TRBD1. Germline loops: CDR1 SGHDN, CDR2 FVKESK. There are 14 residues in the CDR3. Trimming at V came to 8 bases and at J to 6 bases, leaving 9 bases not matched to a gene. As DNA, the CDR3 is TGTGCCAGCGGATGGGGACAGGGGGTGGCCGAGCAGTACTTC. Amino acid sequence: CASGWGQGVAEQYF.

This clonotype was seen at least ten times. The rearrangement joins TRBV11-2 to TRBJ1-2; 11 positions agree with TRBD1. The V gene's germline CDR1 is SGHAT and CDR2 FQNNGV. V was pared by 5 bases and J by 8 bases, with 10 bases of the junction left unmatched. This CDR3 contains 15 residues. The chain's CDR3 is CASSLGQGAVWGYTF. CDR3 nucleotides: TGTGCCAGCAGCCTAGGACAGGGGGCTGTATGGGGCTACACCTTC. Complete variable domain (other parts from reference TRBV11-2 and TRBJ1-2): EAGVAQSPRYKIIEKRQSVAFWCNPISGHATLYWYQQILGQGPKLLIQFQNNGVVDDSQLPKDRFSAERLKGVDSTLKIQPAKLEDSAVYLCASSLGQGAVWGYTFGSGTRLTVV.

CDR3 sequence: CASSYRTSTEAFF. CDR3 in DNA: TGTGCCAGCAGCTACAGGACAAGCACTGAAGCTTTCTTT. The chain employs TRBV7-8 and TRBJ1-1, with D perhaps matching TRBD1 (5 bases). From germline, CDR1 is SGHVS and CDR2 FQNEAQ. There are 13 residues in the CDR3. The V and J ends lost 4 bases and 4 bases respectively, with 10 bases between them.

The V call is TRBV6-1, the J call TRBJ2-7; D is perhaps TRBD1 or TRBD2 (5 bases each). Trimming pared 8 bases from V and 4 bases from J, leaving 15 bases between. Germline V gene lookup returns CDR1 MNHNS and CDR2 SASEGT. The CDR3 contains 13 residues. The CDR3 sequence is CASRRDGLYEQYF. The CDR3 DNA is TGTGCCAGCCGAAGGGACGGCCTGTACGAGCAGTACTTC.

This chain connects TRBV4-2 to TRBJ2-1; D is perhaps TRBD2 (5 bases). CDR1 is LGHNA and CDR2 is YNFKEQ in the germline V gene. The CDR3 is 14 amino acids. V dropped 8 bases and J dropped 0 bases, with 11 bases sitting between them. This CDR3 reads CASGRGSSYNEQFF. The CDR3 coding sequence is TGTGCCAGCGGCCGTGGGAGCTCCTACAATGAGCAGTTCTTC.

Many counts were recorded for this clonotype. The chain uses TRBV6-2 or TRBV6-3 and TRBJ2-1; 7 nucleotides match TRBD2. CDR3 length: 16 amino acids. Germline CDR1 is MNHEY and CDR2 is SVGEGT. Trimming took 2 bases from V and 2 from J; bases not matched to a gene: 6. CDR3 region: CASSYNERGTYNEQFF. CDR3 nucleotides: TGTGCCAGCAGTTACAACGAGCGGGGTACCTACAATGAGCAGTTCTTC.

The chain is built from TRBV20-1 and TRBJ1-1, with 7 nucleotides matching TRBD1. The CDR3 runs to 11 residues. The J segment lost 11 bases and the V segment lost 3 bases, leaving 6 bases of the junction unmatched. The germline V gene has CDR1 DFQATT and CDR2 SNEGSKA (reference sequence). Here the CDR3 DNA reads TGCAGTGCTAGGACAGGGCGAGGGGCTTTCTTT. This encodes CSARTGRGAFF.

This clonotype was recorded many times. The chain combines TRBV7-9 with TRBJ2-7; 9 positions match TRBD1. Germline values: CDR1 SEHNR, CDR2 FQNEAQ (reference sequence). The junction had 3 bases not matched to a gene; V was cut back by 2 bases and J by 1 base. CDR3 length: 15 residues. In nucleotides, the CDR3 is TGTGCCAGCAGCTTATTTGGGACAGGGTCCTACGAGCAGTACTTC. Protein: CASSLFGTGSYEQYF.

This clonotype was detected only a few times. The chain recombines TRBV5-1 with TRBJ2-7; possible D gene TRBD2, 5 bases. The ends were cut back, 0 bases at V and 5 bases at J, with 9 bases in the middle. This CDR3 comprises 13 residues. CDR1 SGHRS and CDR2 YFSETQ come from the germline V gene. The CDR3 sequence is CASSLAASNEQYF. The CDR3 nucleotides are TGCGCCAGCAGCTTGGCCGCTAGCAACGAGCAGTACTTC.

A few counts support this clonotype. The chain carries TRBV12-3 or TRBV12-4 and TRBJ1-1, with D unresolved. Trimming removed 8 bases from V and 3 bases from J, with 13 bases in between. The CDR3 length is 13 residues. The CDR3 DNA is TGTGCCAGCGGGTCTGGGGAGTACACTGAAGCTTTCTTT. It codes for CASGSGEYTEAFF.

This clonotype has a count of ten or more. The rearrangement links TRBV10-3 to TRBJ2-2; TRBD1 aligns across 9 bases. From germline, CDR1 is ENHRY and CDR2 SYGVKD. This CDR3 contains 14 residues. V was clipped by 6 bases and J by 6 bases; unmatched bases: 5. CDR3 in DNA: TGTGCCATCAGGCGGGACAGGGCGCCCGGGGAGCTGTTTTTT. This translates into CAIRRDRAPGELFF.

This clonotype was seen only a few times. This chain connects TRBV10-3 to TRBJ1-2; D is perhaps TRBD1 (5 bases). Germline CDR1 reads ENHRY; CDR2 reads SYGVKD. V was clipped by 4 bases and J by 5 bases, with 20 bases between them. This CDR3 is 16 amino acids long. The CDR3: CAISGSGQNIDYGYTF. Here the CDR3 DNA reads TGTGCCATCAGTGGATCAGGGCAGAACATCGATTATGGCTACACCTTC.

This clonotype was counted ten times or more. The V and J genes are TRBV9 and TRBJ2-5; TRBD1 matches 7 bases. Trimming cost V 2 bases and J 1 base; bases outside gene matches: 5. Per germline, CDR1 SGDLS and CDR2 YYNGEE. This CDR3 is built from 15 residues. The CDR3 nucleotides read TGTGCCAGCAGCGTCCACGGGACAGTCCAAGAGACCCAGTACTTC. This gives the protein CASSVHGTVQETQYF.

The chain links TRBV10-1 to TRBJ2-6; D is tentatively TRBD1 or TRBD2 (5 bases each). Germline V gene lookup returns CDR1 WNHNN and CDR2 SYGVQD (reference sequence). The CDR3 spans 15 residues. V was trimmed by 2 bases and J by 4 bases, leaving 9 bases between them. The CDR3 nucleotides read TGCGCCAGCAGTGAGGGGGGTGCCGGGGCCAACGTCCTGACTTTC. Translation gives CASSEGGAGANVLTF.